The 15 T cell receptor beta chains in this list originate from one sample, sequenced in a study of blood T cell repertoires in COVID-19. Here immunoSEQ multiplex PCR was the method, and the copy in TCRdb shows in-frame clones only, minus some. The table includes under 250,000 clones, 84% detected once. Sample: peripheral blood. The receptors derive from a woman aged 45-65 years with active or convalescent COVID-19.

This clone was picked up a small number of times. The chain employs TRBV28 and TRBJ1-4; D call uncertain. The CDR3 loop spans 19 amino acids. V was pared by 7 bases and J by 8 bases, with 32 bases between. Germline CDR1 is MDHEN and CDR2 is SYDVKM. The CDR3 reads CASTSFISRVGQREEKLFF. The CDR3 DNA reads as TGTGCCAGCACCAGTTTTATATCTCGCGTCGGGCAGCGGGAGGAAAAACTGTTTTTT.

As DNA, the CDR3 is TGTGCCAGCAGTGGGGAACTAGCGGGGGCCCCGGGAAAGACCCAGTACTTC. Translating it yields CASSGELAGAPGKTQYF. The rearrangement joins TRBV6-1 to TRBJ2-5; 11 bases are a match to TRBD2. Germline V gene data show CDR1 as MNHNS and CDR2 as SASEGT. Trimming removed 4 bases from V and 6 bases from J; junction bases left unmatched: 13. The CDR3 consists of 17 residues.

As DNA, the CDR3 is TGTGCCAGCAGTTACTCGGCGGATTCATACAATGAGCAGTTCTTC. The encoded protein is CASSYSADSYNEQFF. This chain connects TRBV6-2 or TRBV6-3 to TRBJ2-1; D is unresolved. Trimming removed 0 bases from V and 4 bases from J, with 10 bases in between. This CDR3 comprises 15 residues. Germline lookup yields CDR1 MNHEY and CDR2 SVGEGT.

The chain links TRBV18 to TRBJ2-7; D is perhaps TRBD1 (6 bases). This CDR3 region has 15 residues. CDR1 is KGHSH, CDR2 LQKENI, per germline. V was trimmed by 3 bases and J by 0 bases, leaving 12 bases between them. CDR3 sequence reads: CASSPGHLSSYEQYF. The CDR3, as DNA: TGTGCCAGCTCACCGGGACACTTAAGCTCCTACGAGCAGTACTTC.

This clone has just a few counts. The J gene is TRBJ2-3, the V gene TRBV10-1; TRBD2 matches 8 bases. The CDR3 runs 17 residues. CDR1 WNHNN and CDR2 SYGVQD come from the germline V gene (reference sequence). Unmatched junction bases numbered 14, after V lost 8 bases and J lost 1 base. Written as DNA, the CDR3 is TGCGCCAGCGGCGGGGGGCTGGTAGCGGGCCGCACAGATACGCAGTATTTT. Translating gives CASGGGLVAGRTDTQYF.

There are a few counts of this clone. The gene calls are TRBV6-5 and TRBJ1-1; TRBD1 matches 8 bases. V lost 1 base to trimming and J lost 4 bases; unmatched junction nucleotides: 5. The CDR3 sequence is 15 residues long. Germline V gene lookup returns CDR1 MNHEY and CDR2 SVGAGI. CDR3 DNA sequence: TGTGCCAGCAGTTACTTCCACACAGGGGGCACTGAAGCTTTCTTT. Its translation is CASSYFHTGGTEAFF.

V gene TRBV9 combines with J gene TRBJ1-2, with 7 bases matching TRBD1. CDR3 size: 15 residues. CDR1 is SGDLS, CDR2 YYNGEE, per germline. V dropped 3 bases and J dropped 8; count of bases not matched to a gene: 13. CDR3 sequence (DNA): TGTGCCAGCAGCGGCGAGACAGGGAAGGCTTGGGGCTACACCTTC. Residues: CASSGETGKAWGYTF.

V is TRBV18 and J is TRBJ2-2; D is unresolved. CDR1 KGHSH and CDR2 LQKENI come from the germline V gene. V lost 6 bases and J lost 0, with 8 bases in between. This CDR3 contains 14 residues. The CDR3 protein is CASSEYSNTGELFF. In DNA, the CDR3 is TGTGCCAGCTCGGAGTATTCGAACACCGGGGAGCTGTTTTTT.

This clone has a single count. This chain links TRBV5-4 with TRBJ2-7; 10 bases agree with TRBD1. V shed 4 bases, J shed 4 bases, and the junction held 5 bases outside the gene matches. Germline assignment: CDR1 SGHNT and CDR2 YYREEE (reference sequence). This CDR3 is built from 14 residues. Here the CDR3 reads CASSRGQGLYEQYV. CDR3 in DNA: TGTGCCAGCAGCCGGGGACAGGGGCTTTACGAGCAGTACGTC.

This chain joins TRBV6-1 and TRBJ2-5; 7 bases map to TRBD2. The CDR3 is 15 residues long. CDR1 is MNHNS, CDR2 SASEGT, per germline. J was trimmed by 3 bases and V by 2 bases; bases with no gene match: 6. CDR3 nucleotides: TGTGCCAGCAGTGAAAGGCCTAGCGGTAAAGAGACCCAGTACTTC. Translation gives CASSERPSGKETQYF.

This sequence joins TRBV29-1 and TRBJ1-1; D unresolved. Trimming stripped 2 bases from V and 2 bases from J, with 12 bases between. This CDR3 comprises 14 residues. From germline, CDR1 is SQVTM and CDR2 ANQGSEA. CDR3 nucleotide sequence: TGCAGCGTTGAATTTAGATTATCCAACACTGAAGCTTTCTTT. Encoded protein: CSVEFRLSNTEAFF.

The chain couples TRBV4-1 to TRBJ2-7; 11 bases map to TRBD2. This CDR3 comprises 15 residues. With V trimmed by 3 bases and J by 2 bases, 3 bases remained unmatched. The germline gives CDR1 MGHRA, CDR2 YSYEKL. For the CDR3, the DNA is TGCGCCAGCAGCCAGGGACTAGCGGAAACCTACGAGCAGTACTTC. The encoded protein is CASSQGLAETYEQYF.

This chain uses TRBV9 with TRBJ1-4; tentatively, D is TRBD1 (6 bases). Trimming stripped 0 bases from V and 5 bases from J, with 8 bases between. Looked up from germline, CDR1 is SGDLS and CDR2 is YYNGEE. There are 14 residues in the CDR3. CDR3 residues: CASSVGRGNEKLFF. DNA of the CDR3: TGTGCCAGCAGCGTAGGAAGGGGGAATGAAAAACTGTTTTTT. Supplemented by reference TRBV9 and TRBJ1-4, the full variable domain reads DSGVTQTPKHLITATGQRVTLRCSPRSGDLSVYWYQQSLDQGLQFLIQYYNGEERAKGNILERFSAQQFPDLHSELNLSSLELGDSALYFCASSVGRGNEKLFFGSGTQLSVL.

The V call is TRBV29-1, the J call TRBJ1-2; 8 bases are a match to TRBD1. CDR3 length equals 13 residues. Germline CDR1 and CDR2: SQVTM and ANQGSEA. Unmatched junction bases numbered 10, after V lost 7 bases and J lost 6 bases. The CDR3 is CSAASDRVNGYTF. The CDR3 region has the DNA TGCAGCGCAGCCTCGGACAGGGTAAATGGCTACACCTTC. The whole variable domain, remainder taken from reference TRBV29-1 and TRBJ1-2, is SAVISQKPSRDICQRGTSLTIQCQVDSQVTMMFWYRQQPGQSLTLIATANQGSEATYESGFVIDKFPISRPNLTFSTLTVSNMSPEDSSIYLCSAASDRVNGYTFGSGTRLTVV.

This clone appeared a few times. The chain couples TRBV2 to TRBJ2-3; a weak D match, TRBD1 (6 bases). V lost 6 bases and J lost 4, with 8 bases in between. Germline lookup yields CDR1 SNHLY and CDR2 FYNNEI. The CDR3 has 12 residues. CDR3 nucleotide sequence: TGTGCCAGCAGGGACAGTGCAGATACGCAGTATTTT. Amino acid sequence: CASRDSADTQYF.